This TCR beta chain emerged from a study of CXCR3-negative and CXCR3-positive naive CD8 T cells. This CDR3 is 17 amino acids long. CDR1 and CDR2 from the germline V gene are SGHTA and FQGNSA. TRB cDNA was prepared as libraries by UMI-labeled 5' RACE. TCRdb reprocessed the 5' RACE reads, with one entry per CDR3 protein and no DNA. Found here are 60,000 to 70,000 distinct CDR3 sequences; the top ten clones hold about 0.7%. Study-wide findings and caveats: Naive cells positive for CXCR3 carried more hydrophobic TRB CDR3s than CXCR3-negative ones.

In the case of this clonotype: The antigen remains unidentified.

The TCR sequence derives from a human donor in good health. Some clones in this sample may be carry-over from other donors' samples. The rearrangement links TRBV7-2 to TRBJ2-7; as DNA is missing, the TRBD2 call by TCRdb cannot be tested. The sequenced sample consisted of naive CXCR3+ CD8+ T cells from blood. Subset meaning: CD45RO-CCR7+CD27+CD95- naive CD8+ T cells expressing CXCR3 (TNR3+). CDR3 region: CASSQTTGTSHPYEQYF. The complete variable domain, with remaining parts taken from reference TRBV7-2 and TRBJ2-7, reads GAGVSQSPSNKVTEKGKDVELRCDPISGHTALYWYRQSLGQGLEFLIYFQGNSAPDKSGLPSDRFSAERTGGSVSTLTIQRTQQEDSAVYLCASSQTTGTSHPYEQYFGPGTRLTVT.